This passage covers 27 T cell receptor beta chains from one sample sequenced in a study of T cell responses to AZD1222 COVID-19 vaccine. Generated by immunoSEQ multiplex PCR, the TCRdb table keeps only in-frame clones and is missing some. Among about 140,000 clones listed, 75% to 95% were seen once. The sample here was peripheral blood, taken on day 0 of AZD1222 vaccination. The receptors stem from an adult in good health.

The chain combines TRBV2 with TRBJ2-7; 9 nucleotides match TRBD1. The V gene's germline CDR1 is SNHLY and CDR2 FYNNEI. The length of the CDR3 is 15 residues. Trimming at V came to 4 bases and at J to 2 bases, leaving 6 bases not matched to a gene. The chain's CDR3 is CASSASGTGTYEQYF. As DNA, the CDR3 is TGTGCCAGCAGTGCCTCCGGGACAGGGACCTACGAGCAGTACTTC.

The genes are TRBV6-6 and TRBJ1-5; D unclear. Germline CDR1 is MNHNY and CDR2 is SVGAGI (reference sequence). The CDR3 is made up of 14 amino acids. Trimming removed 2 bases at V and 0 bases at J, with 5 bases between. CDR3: CASSYRYSNQPQHF. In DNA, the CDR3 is TGTGCCAGCAGTTACAGGTATAGCAATCAGCCCCAGCATTTT.

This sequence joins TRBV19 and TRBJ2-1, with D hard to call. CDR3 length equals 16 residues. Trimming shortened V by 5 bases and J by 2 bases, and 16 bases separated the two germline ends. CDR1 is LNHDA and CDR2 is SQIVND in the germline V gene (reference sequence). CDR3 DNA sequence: TGTGCCAGTAGTGACCGGGCGTCCGACGCCTACAATGAGCAGTTCTTC. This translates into CASSDRASDAYNEQFF.

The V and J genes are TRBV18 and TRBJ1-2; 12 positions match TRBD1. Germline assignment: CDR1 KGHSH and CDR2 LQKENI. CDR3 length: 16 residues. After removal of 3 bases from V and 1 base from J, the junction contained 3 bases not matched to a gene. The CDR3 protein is CASSPGQGAFNYGYTF. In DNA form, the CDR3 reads TGTGCCAGCTCACCGGGACAGGGGGCCTTTAACTATGGCTACACCTTC.

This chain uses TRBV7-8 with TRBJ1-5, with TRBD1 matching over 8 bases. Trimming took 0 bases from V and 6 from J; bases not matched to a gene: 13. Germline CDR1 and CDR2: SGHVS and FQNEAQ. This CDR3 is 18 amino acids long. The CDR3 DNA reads TGTGCCAGCAGCTTAGCCGGAACCGGGACAGGCCCCAGTCAGCCCCAGCATTTT. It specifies CASSLAGTGTGPSQPQHF.

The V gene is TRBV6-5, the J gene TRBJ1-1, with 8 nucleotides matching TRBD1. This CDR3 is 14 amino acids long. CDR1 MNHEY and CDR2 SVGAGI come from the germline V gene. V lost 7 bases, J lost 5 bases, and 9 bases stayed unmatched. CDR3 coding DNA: TGTGCCAGCACTATTTCCAGGGGGCAGACTGAAGCTTTCTTT. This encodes CASTISRGQTEAFF.

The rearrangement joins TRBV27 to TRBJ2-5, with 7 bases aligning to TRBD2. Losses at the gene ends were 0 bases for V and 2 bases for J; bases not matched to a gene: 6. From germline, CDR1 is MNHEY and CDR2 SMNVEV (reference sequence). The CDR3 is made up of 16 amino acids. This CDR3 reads CASSLSGLEEQETQYF. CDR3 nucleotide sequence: TGTGCCAGCAGTTTATCCGGACTAGAGGAGCAAGAGACCCAGTACTTC.

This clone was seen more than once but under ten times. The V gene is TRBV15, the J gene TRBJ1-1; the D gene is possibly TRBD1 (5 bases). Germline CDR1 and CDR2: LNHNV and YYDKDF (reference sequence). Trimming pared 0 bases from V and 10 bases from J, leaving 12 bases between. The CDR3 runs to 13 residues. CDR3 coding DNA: TGTGCCACCAGCAGAGATCTTGAGGGGCTAGCTTTCTTT. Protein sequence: CATSRDLEGLAFF.

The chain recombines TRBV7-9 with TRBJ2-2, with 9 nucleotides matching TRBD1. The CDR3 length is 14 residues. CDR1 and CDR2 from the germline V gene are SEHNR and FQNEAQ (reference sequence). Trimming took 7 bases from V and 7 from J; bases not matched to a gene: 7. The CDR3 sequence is CASTGTGSVGELFF. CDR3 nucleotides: TGTGCCAGCACCGGGACAGGGTCTGTCGGGGAGCTGTTTTTT.

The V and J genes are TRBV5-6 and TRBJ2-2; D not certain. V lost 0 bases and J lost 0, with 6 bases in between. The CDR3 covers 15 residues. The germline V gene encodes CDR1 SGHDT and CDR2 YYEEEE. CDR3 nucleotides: TGTGCCAGCAGCTTGGTGAAAGCGAACACCGGGGAGCTGTTTTTT. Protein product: CASSLVKANTGELFF.

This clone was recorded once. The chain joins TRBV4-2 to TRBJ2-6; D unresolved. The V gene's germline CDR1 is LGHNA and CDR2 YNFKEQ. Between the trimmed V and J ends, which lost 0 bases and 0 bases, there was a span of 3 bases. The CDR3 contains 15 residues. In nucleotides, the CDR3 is TGTGCCAGCAGCCAAGATCCCTCTGGGGCCAACGTCCTGACTTTC. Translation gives CASSQDPSGANVLTF.

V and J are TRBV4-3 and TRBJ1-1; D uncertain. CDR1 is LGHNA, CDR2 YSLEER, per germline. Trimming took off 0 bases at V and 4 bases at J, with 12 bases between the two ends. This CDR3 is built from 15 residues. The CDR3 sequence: CASSQEAQRTTEAFF. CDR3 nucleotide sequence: TGCGCCAGCAGCCAAGAAGCCCAACGAACCACTGAAGCTTTCTTT.

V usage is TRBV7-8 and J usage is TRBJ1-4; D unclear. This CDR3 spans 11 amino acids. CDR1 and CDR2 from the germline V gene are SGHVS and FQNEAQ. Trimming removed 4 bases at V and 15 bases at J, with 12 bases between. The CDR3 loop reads CASSSGGWVFF. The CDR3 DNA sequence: TGTGCCAGCAGCTCGGGAGGGTGGGTGTTTTTT. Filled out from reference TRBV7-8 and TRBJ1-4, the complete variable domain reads GAGVSQSPRYKVAKRGQDVALRCDPISGHVSLFWYQQALGQGPEFLTYFQNEAQLDKSGLPSDRFFAERPEGSVSTLKIQRTQQEDSAVYLCASSSGGWVFFGSGTQLSVL.

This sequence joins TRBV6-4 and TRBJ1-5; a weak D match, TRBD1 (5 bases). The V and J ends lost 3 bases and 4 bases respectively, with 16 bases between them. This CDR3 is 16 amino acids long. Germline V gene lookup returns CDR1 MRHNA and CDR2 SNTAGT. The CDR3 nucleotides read TGTGCCAGCAGTGAGGCACGACAGTTAGGGAATCAGCCCCAGCATTTT. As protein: CASSEARQLGNQPQHF.

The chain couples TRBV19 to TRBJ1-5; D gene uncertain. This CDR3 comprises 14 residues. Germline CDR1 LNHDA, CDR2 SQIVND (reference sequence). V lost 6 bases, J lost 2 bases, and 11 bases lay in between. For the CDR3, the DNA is TGTGCCAGTAGGCGGACCAGAGGCAATCAGCCCCAGCATTTT. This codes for CASRRTRGNQPQHF.

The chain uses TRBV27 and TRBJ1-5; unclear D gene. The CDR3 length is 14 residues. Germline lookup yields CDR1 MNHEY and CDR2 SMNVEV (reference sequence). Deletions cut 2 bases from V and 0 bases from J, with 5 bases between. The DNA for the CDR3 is TGTGCCAGCAGTTTAAAGCTTAGCAATCAGCCCCAGCATTTT. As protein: CASSLKLSNQPQHF.

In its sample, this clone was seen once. CDR3 sequence: CASSPFAGNTEAFF. DNA of the CDR3: TGTGCCAGCAGCCCTTTTGCGGGGAACACTGAAGCTTTCTTT. V is TRBV6-4 and J is TRBJ1-1; D is unresolved. CDR3 size: 14 residues. CDR1 is MRHNA, CDR2 SNTAGT, per germline. Trimming took 6 bases from V and 1 from J, leaving 12 bases between them.

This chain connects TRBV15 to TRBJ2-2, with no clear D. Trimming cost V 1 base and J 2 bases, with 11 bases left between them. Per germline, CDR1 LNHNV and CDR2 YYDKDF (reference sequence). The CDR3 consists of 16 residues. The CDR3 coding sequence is TGTGCCACCAGCAGAGTTATTGTCAGAAACACCGGGGAGCTGTTTTTT. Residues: CATSRVIVRNTGELFF.

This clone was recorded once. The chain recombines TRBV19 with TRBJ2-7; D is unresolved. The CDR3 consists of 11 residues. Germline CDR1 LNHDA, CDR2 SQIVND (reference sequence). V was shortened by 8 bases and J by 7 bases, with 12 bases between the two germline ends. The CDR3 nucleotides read TGTGCCAGTTCCGGACCCCAAGAGCAGTACTTC. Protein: CASSGPQEQYF.

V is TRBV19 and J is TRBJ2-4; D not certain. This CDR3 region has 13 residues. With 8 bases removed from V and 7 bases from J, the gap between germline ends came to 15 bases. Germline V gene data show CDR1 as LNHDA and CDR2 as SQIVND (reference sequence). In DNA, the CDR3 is TGTGCCAGTGCCGGTTCTCAGACGAACATTCAGTACTTC. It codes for CASAGSQTNIQYF.

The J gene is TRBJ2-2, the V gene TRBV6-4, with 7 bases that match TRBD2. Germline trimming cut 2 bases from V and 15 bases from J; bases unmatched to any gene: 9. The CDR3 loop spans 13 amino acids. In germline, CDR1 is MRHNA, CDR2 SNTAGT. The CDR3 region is CASSDDVAGELFF. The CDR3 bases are TGTGCCAGCAGTGACGACGTTGCGGGAGAGTTGTTTTTT.

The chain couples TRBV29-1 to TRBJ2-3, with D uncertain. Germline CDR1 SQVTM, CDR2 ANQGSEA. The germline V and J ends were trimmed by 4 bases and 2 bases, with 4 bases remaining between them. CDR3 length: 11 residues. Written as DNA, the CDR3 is TGCAGCGTTGTCCCCACAGATACGCAGTATTTT. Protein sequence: CSVVPTDTQYF.

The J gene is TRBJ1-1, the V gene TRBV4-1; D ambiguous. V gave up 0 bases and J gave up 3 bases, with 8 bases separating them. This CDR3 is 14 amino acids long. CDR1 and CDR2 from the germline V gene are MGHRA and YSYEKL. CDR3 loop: CASSQDSRDTEAFF. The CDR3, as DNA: TGCGCCAGCAGCCAAGATTCGAGGGACACTGAAGCTTTCTTT.

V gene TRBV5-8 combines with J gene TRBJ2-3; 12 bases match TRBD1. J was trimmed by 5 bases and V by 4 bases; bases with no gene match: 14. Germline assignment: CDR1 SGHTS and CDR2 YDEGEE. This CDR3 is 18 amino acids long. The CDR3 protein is CASSNSIVGTGGLDTQYF. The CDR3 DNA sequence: TGTGCCAGCAGCAACTCCATCGTTGGGACAGGGGGCTTAGATACGCAGTATTTT.

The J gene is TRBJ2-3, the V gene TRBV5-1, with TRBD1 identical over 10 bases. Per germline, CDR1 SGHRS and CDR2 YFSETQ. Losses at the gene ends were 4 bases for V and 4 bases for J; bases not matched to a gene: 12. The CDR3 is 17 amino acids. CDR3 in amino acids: CASSPGQGNFFADTQYF. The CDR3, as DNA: TGCGCCAGCAGCCCGGGACAGGGGAATTTCTTTGCAGATACGCAGTATTTT.

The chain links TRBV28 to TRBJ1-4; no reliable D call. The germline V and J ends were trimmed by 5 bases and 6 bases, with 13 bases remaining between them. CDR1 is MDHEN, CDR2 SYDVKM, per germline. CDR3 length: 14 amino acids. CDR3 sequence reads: CASSPRTGDEKLFF. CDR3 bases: TGTGCCAGCAGTCCTCGGACTGGGGATGAAAAACTGTTTTTT.

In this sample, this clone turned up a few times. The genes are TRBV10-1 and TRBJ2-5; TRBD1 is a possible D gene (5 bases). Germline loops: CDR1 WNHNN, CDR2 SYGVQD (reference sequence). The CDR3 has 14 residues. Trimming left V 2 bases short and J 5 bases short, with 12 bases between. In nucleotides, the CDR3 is TGCGCCAGCAGTGAGAGGGGTTCGCCGGAGACCCAGTACTTC. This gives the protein CASSERGSPETQYF.